A single sample is the source of the 25 T cell receptor beta chains below, sequenced in a study of identifying expanded T cells in peripheral blood. The protocol was immunoSEQ multiplex PCR, while the TCRdb copy is restricted to in-frame clones and leaves out a portion. The table has roughly 120,000 clones, around 90% seen once. The specimen sequenced was blood. Receptor source: a person between 18 and 75 years old in good health.

V gene TRBV5-6 combines with J gene TRBJ1-2; D is uncertain. V was trimmed by 5 bases and J by 4 bases, leaving 15 bases between them. This CDR3 has 14 amino acids. CDR1 and CDR2 from the germline V gene are SGHDT and YYEEEE. The CDR3 protein is CASRRASGGYGYTF. CDR3 sequence (DNA): TGTGCCAGCAGAAGGGCCTCAGGAGGCTATGGCTACACCTTC.

This clone was detected only once. V and J are TRBV29-1 and TRBJ2-3, with TRBD2 matching 8 bases. CDR1 is SQVTM, CDR2 ANQGSEA, per germline. The CDR3 consists of 16 residues. V shed 7 bases and J 6 bases; nucleotides not matched to a gene: 18. The CDR3 loop reads CSASGGPPGGGDTQYF. The CDR3 nucleotides read TGCAGCGCATCGGGGGGGCCGCCCGGCGGTGGTGATACGCAGTATTTT.

The chain recombines TRBV11-2 with TRBJ2-7, with 13 bases that match TRBD2. Germline V CDR1 and CDR2: SGHAT, FQNNGV. After removal of 5 bases from V and 5 bases from J, the junction contained 9 bases not matched to a gene. This CDR3 has 16 residues. The CDR3 reads CASSLTSGRAFDEQYF. The CDR3, as DNA: TGTGCCAGCAGCCTCACTAGCGGGAGGGCCTTCGACGAGCAGTACTTC.

The chain carries TRBV4-3 and TRBJ1-5; D remains ambiguous. Germline CDR1 is LGHNA and CDR2 is YSLEER. V was shortened by 1 base and J by 6 bases, with 7 bases between the two germline ends. The CDR3 is 13 residues long. CDR3 amino acids: CASSQGEGQPQHF. The CDR3 bases are TGCGCCAGCAGCCAAGGGGAGGGTCAGCCCCAGCATTTT.

In its sample, this clone was seen a few times. The chain recombines TRBV6-5 with TRBJ1-1, with 10 bases aligning to TRBD1. Germline V gene sequence: CDR1 MNHEY, CDR2 SVGAGI. The CDR3 is 15 residues long. Trimming removed 6 bases from V and 5 bases from J; junction bases left unmatched: 9. Here the CDR3 reads CASRTRQGAWTEAFF. CDR3 coding DNA: TGTGCCAGCAGGACTAGACAGGGGGCGTGGACTGAAGCTTTCTTT.

This chain links TRBV10-1 with TRBJ2-3; perhaps TRBD1 as D (6 bases). CDR3 length equals 13 residues. Trimming pared 6 bases from V and 2 bases from J, leaving 9 bases between. Germline CDR1 reads WNHNN; CDR2 reads SYGVQD (reference sequence). The CDR3 loop reads CASRGHATDTQYF. CDR3 sequence (DNA): TGCGCCAGCAGGGGACACGCCACAGATACGCAGTATTTT.

The chain recombines TRBV10-2 with TRBJ1-4, with TRBD1 identical over 8 bases. CDR1 and CDR2 from the germline V gene are WSHSY and SAAADI. This CDR3 contains 18 residues. V shed 6 bases, J shed 1 base, and the junction held 13 bases outside the gene matches. The CDR3 DNA is TGCGCCAGCAGAACCACGGACAGGGCGGGGATAACTAATGAAAAACTGTTTTTT. Its protein product is CASRTTDRAGITNEKLFF.

The V gene is TRBV11-3, the J gene TRBJ1-2; 8 nucleotides line up with TRBD1. CDR1 is SGHNT and CDR2 is YENEEA in the germline V gene. CDR3 size: 18 residues. V dropped 1 base and J dropped 1; count of bases not matched to a gene: 11. The DNA for the CDR3 is TGTGCCAGCAGCTTAGTCCCGGGACAGGAAATCCGTAACTATGGCTACACCTTC. Residues: CASSLVPGQEIRNYGYTF.

The chain combines TRBV6-5 with TRBJ2-1; D ambiguous. The CDR3 runs to 9 residues. Trimming took off 11 bases at V and 10 bases at J, with 9 bases between the two ends. From germline, CDR1 is MNHEY and CDR2 SVGAGI. CDR3: CAFFWEQFF. In DNA, the CDR3 is TGTGCCTTTTTCTGGGAGCAGTTCTTC.

V is TRBV12-5 and J is TRBJ2-3, with D unresolved. The germline V gene encodes CDR1 LGHNT and CDR2 FRNRAP. The CDR3 totals 11 residues. The V end was cut by 3 bases, the J end by 3 bases, with 1 base between. The CDR3 DNA reads TGTGCTAGTGGTTTAACAGATACGCAGTATTTT. Translating gives CASGLTDTQYF.

The V and J genes are TRBV6-1 and TRBJ2-3; D gene ambiguous. V was shortened by 3 bases and J by 5 bases, with 6 bases between the two germline ends. CDR3 length equals 12 residues. CDR1 MNHNS and CDR2 SASEGT come from the germline V gene. The CDR3 loop is CASSDSVDTQYF. The CDR3 DNA reads as TGTGCCAGCAGTGATTCGGTAGATACGCAGTATTTT.

J is TRBJ2-3 and V is TRBV5-1; TRBD1 agrees at 8 bases. From germline, CDR1 is SGHRS and CDR2 YFSETQ. This CDR3 is built from 15 residues. Trimming took 4 bases from V and 1 from J; bases not matched to a gene: 5. CDR3 coding DNA: TGCGCCAGCAGCACGCCGGACAGGGGCACAGATACGCAGTATTTT. This sequence encodes CASSTPDRGTDTQYF.

This chain connects TRBV5-1 to TRBJ2-2, with D tentatively TRBD1 or TRBD2 (5 bases each). The CDR3 is made up of 14 amino acids. The V gene's germline CDR1 is SGHRS and CDR2 YFSETQ. Between the trimmed V and J ends, which lost 4 bases and 0 bases, there was a span of 7 bases. CDR3 DNA: TGCGCCAGCAGCGTGGGACCGAACACCGGGGAGCTGTTTTTT. It yields the protein CASSVGPNTGELFF.

The chain has TRBV30 and TRBJ2-2, with 8 bases matching TRBD1. The CDR3 extends over 14 amino acids. CDR1 is GTSNPN, CDR2 SVGIG, per germline (reference sequence). V gave up 7 bases and J gave up 3 bases; unmatched junction bases: 7. The DNA for the CDR3 is TGTGCCTTGCAGGGGGCGCTGGACACCGGGGAGCTGTTTTTT. Its protein product is CALQGALDTGELFF.

The chain is built from TRBV27 and TRBJ2-1, with D tentatively TRBD1 or TRBD2 (5 bases each). The CDR3 has 16 amino acids. Germline V CDR1 and CDR2: MNHEY, SMNVEV (reference sequence). V dropped 7 bases and J dropped 0 bases, with 16 bases sitting between them. In DNA form, the CDR3 reads TGTGCCAGCACCCTAGTGGGGGAAACCTCCTACAATGAGCAGTTCTTC. Amino acid sequence: CASTLVGETSYNEQFF.

The J gene is TRBJ2-3, the V gene TRBV6-5, with TRBD2 matching 8 bases. The V gene's germline CDR1 is MNHEY and CDR2 SVGAGI. V lost 5 bases and J lost 1; bases outside the gene matches: 2. The CDR3 contains 14 residues. The CDR3 region has the DNA TGTGCCAGCAGTCTTAGCGGGGGCACAGATACGCAGTATTTT. Its translation: CASSLSGGTDTQYF.

The chain couples TRBV10-3 to TRBJ2-5, with D possibly matching TRBD1 (6 bases). Germline V gene sequence: CDR1 ENHRY, CDR2 SYGVKD. The V and J ends lost 4 bases and 3 bases respectively, with 24 bases between them. The CDR3 sequence is 18 residues long. The CDR3 here is CAISVGARQHGTKETQYF. The CDR3 DNA reads TGTGCCATCAGTGTCGGGGCACGCCAACACGGGACAAAAGAGACCCAGTACTTC.

This chain joins TRBV6-5 and TRBJ1-1; D is uncertain. Trimming cost V 6 bases and J 2 bases, with 13 bases left between them. This CDR3 has 14 residues. The germline CDR1 and CDR2 sequences are MNHEY and SVGAGI. For the CDR3, the DNA is TGTGCCAGCAGGGAAGACACATCCAACACTGAAGCTTTCTTT. Amino acids: CASREDTSNTEAFF.

The chain links TRBV5-1 to TRBJ2-5, with D maybe TRBD1 (6 bases). The CDR3 sequence is 14 residues long. V lost 2 bases and J 2 bases, leaving 10 bases between the germline ends. The germline V gene encodes CDR1 SGHRS and CDR2 YFSETQ. This CDR3 is CASSLIGTQETQYF. The CDR3 region has the DNA TGCGCCAGCAGCTTAATAGGGACACAAGAGACCCAGTACTTC.

The V and J genes are TRBV21-1 and TRBJ2-1; the DNA was not compared with TRBD1, the D call given in the table. TRBV21-1 is a known pseudogene. The CDR3 has 19 amino acids. This CDR3 reads CASSKVEAKVQGDYNEQFF. The DNA for the CDR3 is TGTGCCAGCAGCAAAGTCGAGGCAAAAGTCCAGGGGGATTACAATGAGCAGTTCTTC.

In this sample, this clone turned up once. This chain links TRBV11-2 with TRBJ1-5; tentative D call: TRBD1 (5 bases). V lost 4 bases and J lost 1, with 11 bases in between. Looked up from germline, CDR1 is SGHAT and CDR2 is FQNNGV. The CDR3 loop spans 15 amino acids. This chain's CDR3 is CASSWGTASNQPQHF. CDR3 coding DNA: TGTGCCAGCAGCTGGGGGACCGCGAGCAATCAGCCCCAGCATTTT.

This chain links TRBV28 with TRBJ1-1, with a weak D call TRBD1 (6 bases). The CDR3 consists of 15 residues. CDR1 MDHEN and CDR2 SYDVKM come from the germline V gene. Trimming pared 3 bases from V and 0 bases from J, leaving 11 bases between. The CDR3: CASSLTGPMNTEAFF. The CDR3 DNA reads TGTGCCAGCAGTTTGACAGGCCCTATGAACACTGAAGCTTTCTTT.

The chain employs TRBV6-1 and TRBJ2-7, with D perhaps matching TRBD2 (5 bases). CDR1 is MNHNS, CDR2 SASEGT, per germline. The CDR3 totals 12 residues. V lost 8 bases and J 7 bases, leaving 15 bases between the germline ends. CDR3 in DNA: TGTGCCAGCCCCCTTTCAACGGGGGAGCAGTACTTC. This translates into CASPLSTGEQYF.

This sequence joins TRBV10-3 and TRBJ1-2, with 7 bases fitting TRBD1. CDR1 is ENHRY, CDR2 SYGVKD, per germline. With V trimmed by 2 bases and J by 4 bases, 1 base remained unmatched. This CDR3 has 13 residues. This CDR3 is CAISEGQAYGYTF. CDR3 DNA sequence: TGTGCCATCAGTGAGGGACAGGCCTATGGCTACACCTTC.

The rearrangement links TRBV11-2 to TRBJ2-3; the D is unclear. The V gene lost 1 base and the J gene lost 4 bases, with 3 bases spanning the gap. Germline V gene sequence: CDR1 SGHAT, CDR2 FQNNGV. This CDR3 region has 12 residues. The CDR3 DNA sequence: TGTGCCAGCAGCTTAGGGGCAGATACGCAGTATTTT. Its translation is CASSLGADTQYF.